One and the same sample provided the 10 T cell receptor beta chains below, sequenced in a study of tumor-infiltrating lymphocytes in glioblastoma multiforme (TCRdb year 2017). The sequencer listed for this sample is Illumina HiSeq 2500. TCRB libraries were constructed from RNA through three rounds of nested multiplex PCR following a modified ARM-PCR protocol with multiple V-beta primers and a C-beta primer. Using fastp at Q25 and MiXCR, TCRdb reprocessed the public reads and kept productive beta chains. A single entry per CDR3 protein holds the most common genes and DNA from its merged rows. This sample lists about 13,000 distinct CDR3 sequences; 66% were detected once. The ten largest account for 25% to 35% of the sample. The specimen was brain tumor tissue. The receptors derive from a male donor with glioblastoma.

Of note for this clonotype: Compared with germline, one end of the junction differs, possibly owing to a read error. The chain links TRBV4-2 to TRBJ2-3; 11 nucleotides agree with TRBD2. The CDR3 runs 18 residues. Germline V lookup: CDR1 LGHNA, CDR2 YNFKEQ. CDR3 amino acids: CAGSQGSGRARRTDTQYF. DNA for the CDR3: TGTGCCGGCAGCCAAGGTAGCGGGAGGGCGCGAAGAACAGATACGCAGTATTTT.

At least ten counts were recorded for this clonotype. A much larger clone is a single base away; this may be a read error. DNA of the CDR3: TGTGCCAGCAGTGAAGACAGGGGTGGGGGATGCTATGGCTACACCTTC. Translation gives CASSEDRGGGCYGYTF. The V gene is TRBV6-1, the J gene TRBJ1-2; 7 positions agree with TRBD1. V dropped 1 base and J dropped 4; count of bases not matched to a gene: 9. The CDR3 sequence is 16 residues long. CDR1 is MNHNS and CDR2 is SASEGT in the germline V gene.

In regard to this clonotype: A much larger clone differs from this one at a single base, so this may be a read error. The chain employs TRBV18 and TRBJ1-6, with D tentatively TRBD1 (6 bases). This CDR3 is built from 13 residues. V gave up 3 bases and J gave up 15 bases, with 15 bases separating them. The V gene's germline CDR1 is KGHSH and CDR2 LQKENI. The CDR3 DNA reads as TGTGCCAGCTCACCGGAGGGGGGGTCCTTCCTCCACTTT. It is translated as CASSPEGGSFLHF.

By share, this clonotype counts as medium-sized. This rearrangement joins TRBV29-1 to TRBJ1-3; perhaps TRBD1 as D (5 bases). Germline CDR1 is SQVTM and CDR2 is ANQGSEA. This CDR3 is built from 13 residues. Trimming cost V 6 bases and J 3 bases, with 12 bases left between them. The CDR3 loop reads CSVLQVVGNTIYF. The CDR3 DNA reads as TGCAGCGTGCTACAGGTGGTTGGAAACACCATATATTTT.

The rearrangement joins TRBV11-2 to TRBJ1-1, with D perhaps matching TRBD1 (5 bases). The germline CDR1 and CDR2 sequences are SGHAT and FQNNGV. This CDR3 is built from 14 residues. Trimming pared 1 base from V and 5 bases from J, leaving 11 bases between. The CDR3 spells CASSLGAGKTEAFF. Written as DNA, the CDR3 is TGTGCCAGCAGCTTAGGGGCAGGGAAGACTGAAGCTTTCTTT.

This clonotype has only one observation. The chain employs TRBV7-2 and TRBJ1-2; D may be TRBD1 (6 bases). Germline V gene lookup returns CDR1 SGHTA and CDR2 FQGNSA. Trimming pared 1 base from V and 2 bases from J, leaving 17 bases between. The CDR3 consists of 17 residues. CDR3 sequence (DNA): TGTGCCAGCAGCTTAGACGGTCGGGGACATTCAAACTATGGCTACACCTTC. It translates to CASSLDGRGHSNYGYTF.

By sample fraction, this clonotype is medium-sized. V usage is TRBV20-1 and J usage is TRBJ2-1; 12 bases agree with TRBD2. From germline, CDR1 is DFQATT and CDR2 SNEGSKA (reference sequence). The CDR3 loop spans 15 amino acids. The ends lost 1 base at V and 8 bases at J; junction bases unmatched: 6. CDR3 loop: CSARGTSGTADEQFF. The CDR3 DNA reads TGCAGTGCTAGAGGGACTAGCGGGACCGCGGATGAGCAGTTCTTC.

To note about this clonotype: A junction end diverges from the germline sequence, so it may reflect a read error. V is TRBV11-2 and J is TRBJ2-1, with D perhaps TRBD1 or TRBD2 (8 bases each). CDR1 is SGHAT and CDR2 is FQNNGV in the germline V gene. The CDR3 totals 18 residues. CDR3 loop: CTSSRDRGTSGTYNEQFF. DNA of the CDR3: TGTACCAGCAGCCGCGACAGGGGAACTAGCGGAACCTACAATGAGCAGTTCTTC.

This clonotype appeared a few times. The chain couples TRBV6-6 to TRBJ1-3; D uncertain. V dropped 6 bases and J dropped 4 bases, with 16 bases sitting between them. Per germline, CDR1 MNHNY and CDR2 SVGAGI (reference sequence). The CDR3 consists of 15 residues. The CDR3 sequence: CASSPRVPTGNTIYF. In nucleotides, the CDR3 is TGTGCCAGCAGCCCAAGGGTCCCCACGGGAAACACCATATATTTT.

In the case of this clonotype: A junction end diverges from the germline sequence, so it may reflect a read error. The chain uses TRBV14 and TRBJ2-1; D possibly uses TRBD1 or TRBD2 (5 bases each). Germline V gene lookup returns CDR1 SGHDN and CDR2 FVKESK. This CDR3 has 16 residues. The CDR3 loop reads CASSQVWGSGDNEQSF. The CDR3 DNA follows: TGTGCCAGCAGCCAAGTGTGGGGCAGCGGCGACAATGAGCAGTCCTTC.